One sample yielded the 27 T cell receptor beta chains listed below, sequenced in a study of T cell responses to AZD1222 COVID-19 vaccine. The data were produced by immunoSEQ multiplex PCR, yet TCRdb's version contains in-frame clones alone and is incomplete. The sample has about 120,000 clones, about nine tenths seen once. The sequencing used peripheral blood, collected on day 0 of AZD1222 vaccination. The receptor source for this set is an adult in good health.

The V call is TRBV6-2 or TRBV6-3, the J call TRBJ2-1; D might be TRBD1 (6 bases). CDR3 length equals 16 residues. The V end lost 4 bases, the J end lost 10 bases, and 23 bases lay between the germline ends. Per germline, CDR1 MNHEY and CDR2 SVGEGT. The chain's CDR3 is CASSSTGHGIEWEQFF. The DNA of the CDR3 is TGTGCCAGCAGTTCGACAGGCCACGGGATCGAATGGGAGCAGTTCTTC.

J is TRBJ1-5 and V is TRBV30, with 7 bases aligning to TRBD1. The CDR3 is 14 residues long. The germline V gene encodes CDR1 GTSNPN and CDR2 SVGIG (reference sequence). V trimming: 2 bases; J trimming: 4 bases; junction bases outside the gene matches: 5. The CDR3 spells CAWSPGQANQPQHF. The CDR3 DNA reads TGTGCCTGGAGTCCAGGACAGGCTAATCAGCCCCAGCATTTT.

The rearrangement uses TRBV19 and TRBJ2-7, with D perhaps TRBD2 (6 bases). Germline V gene sequence: CDR1 LNHDA, CDR2 SQIVND (reference sequence). V gave up 7 bases and J gave up 0 bases, with 13 bases separating them. This CDR3 has 14 amino acids. In DNA form, the CDR3 reads TGTGCCAGTACCCGTGGGGGGAGCTCCTACGAGCAGTACTTC. The encoded protein is CASTRGGSSYEQYF.

The genes are TRBV5-1 and TRBJ1-2, with unresolved D. The V and J ends lost 0 bases and 7 bases respectively, with 10 bases between them. The CDR3 has 13 amino acids. The germline V gene has CDR1 SGHRS and CDR2 YFSETQ. This CDR3 reads CASSLEAGRGYTF. The CDR3 DNA reads as TGCGCCAGCAGCTTGGAGGCCGGGCGTGGCTACACCTTC.

This clone was detected only a few times. The V gene is TRBV9, the J gene TRBJ2-1, with D perhaps TRBD2 (6 bases). CDR3 size: 16 residues. Germline V gene data show CDR1 as SGDLS and CDR2 as YYNGEE. V lost 0 bases and J lost 3, with 13 bases in between. CDR3 nucleotide sequence: TGTGCCAGCAGCGTAGCGGGCGGCGGGGTCTACAATGAGCAGTTCTTC. As protein: CASSVAGGGVYNEQFF.

The chain employs TRBV11-2 and TRBJ1-4; D gene uncertain. CDR3 length: 18 residues. Germline-derived CDR1 and CDR2 are SGHAT and FQNNGV. With 5 bases removed from V and 0 bases from J, the gap between germline ends came to 19 bases. CDR3: CASSLGRTSSPTNEKLFF. DNA for the CDR3: TGTGCCAGCAGCCTCGGACGGACGTCCTCCCCAACTAATGAAAAACTGTTTTTT.

The chain couples TRBV7-9 to TRBJ2-2; D not resolved. The CDR3 runs 14 residues. Germline lookup yields CDR1 SEHNR and CDR2 FQNEAQ (reference sequence). The V end lost 7 bases, the J end lost 7 bases, and 16 bases lay between the germline ends. CDR3 coding DNA: TGTGCCAGCAACCAAAGCCCAGTTTTCGGGGAGCTGTTTTTT. Encoded protein: CASNQSPVFGELFF.

Concerning this clone itself: Other DNA variants within this sample encode the same CDR3. The chain uses TRBV20-1 and TRBJ2-7; unclear D gene. CDR3 length: 11 residues. The germline gives CDR1 DFQATT, CDR2 SNEGSKA (reference sequence). V lost 3 bases and J 6 bases, leaving 9 bases between the germline ends. CDR3 amino acids: CSASGESEQYF. The CDR3, as DNA: TGCAGTGCTAGCGGAGAGTCCGAGCAGTACTTC.

The chain is built from TRBV30 and TRBJ1-3; perhaps TRBD1 as D (6 bases). The V end lost 2 bases, the J end lost 0 bases, and 8 bases lay between the germline ends. There are 14 residues in the CDR3. Germline-derived CDR1 and CDR2 are GTSNPN and SVGIG (reference sequence). CDR3 sequence reads: CAWSQGSSGNTIYF. In nucleotides, the CDR3 is TGTGCCTGGAGTCAGGGGTCCTCTGGAAACACCATATATTTT.

This clone came up a few times. The chain carries TRBV14 and TRBJ1-1; D remains ambiguous. Trimming shortened V by 1 base and J by 8 bases, and 11 bases separated the two germline ends. The CDR3 is 13 residues long. Germline-derived CDR1 and CDR2 are SGHDN and FVKESK. CDR3 DNA sequence: TGTGCCAGCAGCCAAGTGCCTGAATTAGAAGCTTTCTTT. Its translation is CASSQVPELEAFF. Filled out from reference TRBV14 and TRBJ1-1, the complete variable domain reads EAGVTQFPSHSVIEKGQTVTLRCDPISGHDNLYWYRRVMGKEIKFLLHFVKESKQDESGMPNNRFLAERTGGTYSTLKVQPAELEDSGVYFCASSQVPELEAFFGQGTRLTVV.

The rearrangement uses TRBV19 and TRBJ2-1, with TRBD1 matching over 7 bases. V was pared by 3 bases and J by 9 bases, with 8 bases of the junction left unmatched. This CDR3 comprises 14 residues. Germline lookup yields CDR1 LNHDA and CDR2 SQIVND (reference sequence). For the CDR3, the DNA is TGTGCCAGTAGTATTGACTCACAGGGGAGTGAGCAGTTCTTC. This translates into CASSIDSQGSEQFF.

This chain uses TRBV21-1 with TRBJ1-2; TRBD1 was called by the table and not checked on the DNA. TRBV21-1 is a pseudogene. The CDR3 has 15 residues. The CDR3: CASKTQQGATDGYTF. The CDR3 DNA follows: TGTGCCAGCAAAACACAACAGGGAGCAACGGATGGCTACACCTTC.

This chain joins TRBV5-1 and TRBJ2-7; D may match TRBD1 or TRBD2 (5 bases each). Looked up from germline, CDR1 is SGHRS and CDR2 is YFSETQ. This CDR3 has 16 residues. The V gene lost 0 bases and the J gene lost 7 bases, with 20 bases spanning the gap. CDR3 in DNA: TGCGCCAGCAGCTTGGCCGCGACAGTATCAGCGGAGGAGCAGTACTTC. Protein: CASSLAATVSAEEQYF.

This rearrangement joins TRBV7-2 to TRBJ1-4, with TRBD1 identical over 8 bases. This CDR3 has 16 residues. The germline V gene has CDR1 SGHTA and CDR2 FQGNSA. Trimming removed 4 bases from V and 1 base from J; junction bases left unmatched: 5. CDR3 nucleotide sequence: TGTGCCAGCAGCTACAGGGGGGGAGGAACTAATGAAAAACTGTTTTTT. Its translation: CASSYRGGGTNEKLFF.

The V and J genes are TRBV11-2 and TRBJ1-2, with D unresolved. The CDR3 contains 13 residues. The germline gives CDR1 SGHAT, CDR2 FQNNGV. Trimming took off 0 bases at V and 14 bases at J, with 16 bases between the two ends. The CDR3 region has the DNA TGTGCCAGCAGCTTAGATCAGTTGGGAGTTCGAACCTTC. Encoded protein: CASSLDQLGVRTF.

J is TRBJ1-1 and V is TRBV5-1; 8 nucleotides line up with TRBD1. The trim removed 4 bases at V and 5 bases at J, leaving 7 bases unmatched. Germline CDR1 and CDR2: SGHRS and YFSETQ. The CDR3 has 14 amino acids. CDR3 in amino acids: CASSPRGLTTEAFF. CDR3 in DNA: TGCGCCAGCAGCCCCAGGGGGCTCACAACTGAAGCTTTCTTT.

This clone showed up just once. The chain employs TRBV2 and TRBJ1-1, with D uncertain. The CDR3 covers 14 residues. Looked up from germline, CDR1 is SNHLY and CDR2 is FYNNEI. V lost 2 bases and J 0 bases, leaving 7 bases between the germline ends. The CDR3 sequence: CASSERILNTEAFF. The CDR3 bases are TGTGCCAGCAGTGAACGGATTCTGAACACTGAAGCTTTCTTT. Full variable domain (missing parts from reference TRBV2 and TRBJ1-1): EPEVTQTPSHQVTQMGQEVILRCVPISNHLYFYWYRQILGQKVEFLVSFYNNEISEKSEIFDDQFSVERPDGSNFTLKIRSTKLEDSAMYFCASSERILNTEAFFGQGTRLTVV.

V usage is TRBV19 and J usage is TRBJ1-5; maybe TRBD1 (6 bases). Germline V gives CDR1 LNHDA, CDR2 SQIVND (reference sequence). The CDR3 has 13 residues. Trimming took off 5 bases at V and 3 bases at J, with 8 bases between the two ends. Written as DNA, the CDR3 is TGTGCCAGTAGTGGACAGATCAATCAGCCCCAGCATTTT. It is translated as CASSGQINQPQHF.

The chain recombines TRBV7-9 with TRBJ1-1; D remains unclear. Germline CDR1 SEHNR, CDR2 FQNEAQ (reference sequence). This CDR3 spans 17 amino acids. Trimming cost V 3 bases and J 0 bases, with 17 bases left between them. CDR3 DNA sequence: TGTGCCAGCAGCTTGGGTTCGGGTACGGCAGTGAACACTGAAGCTTTCTTT. Translated, it gives CASSLGSGTAVNTEAFF. The full variable domain, with the rest looked up from reference TRBV7-9 and TRBJ1-1, is DTGVSQNPRHKITKRGQNVTFRCDPISEHNRLYWYRQTLGQGPEFLTYFQNEAQLEKSRLLSDRFSAERPKGSFSTLEIQRTEQGDSAMYLCASSLGSGTAVNTEAFFGQGTRLTVV.

This clone was detected only once. This chain connects TRBV4-3 to TRBJ2-1; 7 bases match TRBD2. The J segment lost 4 bases and the V segment lost 1 base, leaving 1 base of the junction unmatched. Germline loops: CDR1 LGHNA, CDR2 YSLEER. The CDR3 has 14 residues. The CDR3 loop is CASSQAGGYNEQFF. CDR3 DNA: TGCGCCAGCAGCCAAGCGGGGGGATACAATGAGCAGTTCTTC.

This clone was seen a single time. For the CDR3, the DNA is TGTGCCAGCAGCTTGGGACAGGCCCGCCAAGAGACCCAGTACTTC. Translated: CASSLGQARQETQYF. The rearrangement uses TRBV5-4 and TRBJ2-5; D may be TRBD1 (6 bases). Germline lookup yields CDR1 SGHNT and CDR2 YYREEE (reference sequence). CDR3 length: 15 amino acids. V was shortened by 0 bases and J by 1 base, with 10 bases between the two germline ends. Filled out from reference TRBV5-4 and TRBJ2-5, the complete variable domain reads ETGVTQSPTHLIKTRGQQVTLRCSSQSGHNTVSWYQQALGQGPQFIFQYYREEENGRGNFPPRFSGLQFPNYSSELNVNALELDDSALYLCASSLGQARQETQYFGPGTRLLVL.

The chain links TRBV7-2 to TRBJ1-2, with no clear D. CDR3 length: 14 amino acids. V was shortened by 5 bases and J by 4 bases, with 14 bases between the two germline ends. Germline CDR1 SGHTA, CDR2 FQGNSA. The CDR3 region has the DNA TGTGCCAGCAGCATAAGTCCGGACGGCTATGGCTACACCTTC. Amino acid sequence: CASSISPDGYGYTF.

The chain joins TRBV15 to TRBJ1-3; tentative D call: TRBD1 (6 bases). Trimming took 7 bases from V and 1 from J, leaving 8 bases between them. Germline assignment: CDR1 LNHNV and CDR2 YYDKDF (reference sequence). This CDR3 contains 13 residues. CDR3: CATTTGSGNTIYF. The CDR3 DNA follows: TGTGCCACCACTACAGGGTCTGGAAACACCATATATTTT.

The rearrangement uses TRBV6-5 and TRBJ1-6; D is unresolved. The length of the CDR3 is 15 residues. From germline, CDR1 is MNHEY and CDR2 SVGAGI. The germline V and J ends were trimmed by 7 bases and 0 bases, with 10 bases remaining between them. CDR3 bases: TGTGCCAGCATCTTCGTGAGCTCCTATAATTCACCCCTCCACTTT. Its translation is CASIFVSSYNSPLHF.

The chain joins TRBV6-5 to TRBJ2-4; D possibly uses TRBD1 or TRBD2 (6 bases each). The CDR3 covers 10 residues. From germline, CDR1 is MNHEY and CDR2 SVGAGI. Trimming pared 6 bases from V and 15 bases from J, leaving 12 bases between. Here the CDR3 DNA reads TGTGCCAGCAGGGAGGGGGAGGCGTACTTC. This codes for CASREGEAYF.

The rearrangement links TRBV6-4 to TRBJ1-2, with D tentatively TRBD1 (5 bases). V shed 8 bases and J shed 2 bases, with 12 bases lying between them. Germline-derived CDR1 and CDR2 are MRHNA and SNTAGT. The CDR3 has 13 residues. This chain's CDR3 is CASWDGGNYGYTF. DNA of the CDR3: TGTGCCAGCTGGGACGGCGGGAACTATGGCTACACCTTC.

The rearrangement uses TRBV12-5 and TRBJ1-2, with TRBD1 identical over 10 bases. The CDR3 totals 14 residues. Per germline, CDR1 LGHNT and CDR2 FRNRAP. The trim removed 4 bases at V and 7 bases at J, leaving 6 bases unmatched. DNA for the CDR3: TGTGCTAGTGGTTCGGGACAGGGGAGGGGTGGCTACACCTTC. Translating gives CASGSGQGRGGYTF.